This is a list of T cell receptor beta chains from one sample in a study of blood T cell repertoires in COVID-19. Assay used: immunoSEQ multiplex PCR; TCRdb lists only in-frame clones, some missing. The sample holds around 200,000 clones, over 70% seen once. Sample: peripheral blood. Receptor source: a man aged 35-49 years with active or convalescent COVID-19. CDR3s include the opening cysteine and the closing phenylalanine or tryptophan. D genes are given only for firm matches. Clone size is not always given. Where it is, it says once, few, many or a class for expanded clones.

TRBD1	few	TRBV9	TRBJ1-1	TGTGCCAGCAGCCCCCATCAGGGGGCTACTGAAGCTTTCTTT	CASSPHQGATEAFF
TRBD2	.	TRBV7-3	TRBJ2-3	TGTGCCAGCAGCCCTCTTACGGGAGGCCCCATAGATACGCAGTATTTT	CASSPLTGGPIDTQYF
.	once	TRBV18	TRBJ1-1	TGTGCCAGCTCACGGACAGCTAACACTGAAGCTTTCTTT	CASSRTANTEAFF
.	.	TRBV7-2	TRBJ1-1	TGTGCCAGCAGCTTAGGCCGATCTCAGGGGGCTTTCTTT	CASSLGRSQGAFF
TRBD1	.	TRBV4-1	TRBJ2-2	TGCGCCAGCAGCCAACGCCCAAGGCAGGGGGCAGCCGGGGAGCTGTTTTTT	CASSQRPRQGAAGELFF
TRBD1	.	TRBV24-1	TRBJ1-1	TGTGCCACCAGTGATACTCAGGGGGGACTTACTGAAGCTTTCTTT	CATSDTQGGLTEAFF
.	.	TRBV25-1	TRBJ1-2	TGTGCCAGCAGTGCAGGAACTCTCTATGGCTACACCTTC	CASSAGTLYGYTF
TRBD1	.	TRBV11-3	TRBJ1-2	TGTGCCAGCAGTTCGGGACAGGGGTTTGGCTACACCTTC	CASSSGQGFGYTF
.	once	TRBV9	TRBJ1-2	TGTGCCAGCAGCGGGCTGACAGAGTTAGCTAACTATGGCTACACCTTC	CASSGLTELANYGYTF
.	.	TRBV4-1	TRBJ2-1	TGCGCCAGCCACTCTCTAGAGGCTGGCAATGAGCAGTTCTTC	CASHSLEAGNEQFF
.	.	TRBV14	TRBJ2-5	TGTGCCAGCAGCCAAGAAGAGACTGTCTTCGGGGGAGAGACCCAGTACTTC	CASSQEETVFGGETQYF
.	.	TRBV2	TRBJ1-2	TGTGCCAGCAGGGACACGGACAGCATCCTTAACTATGGCTACACCTTC	CASRDTDSILNYGYTF
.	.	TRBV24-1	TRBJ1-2	TGTGCCACCAGTGATCGACATGACTATGGCTACACCTTC	CATSDRHDYGYTF
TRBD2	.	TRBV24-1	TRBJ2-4	TGTGCCACCAGTGATCCGAGCGGGGGGCGAGACATTCAGTACTTC	CATSDPSGGRDIQYF
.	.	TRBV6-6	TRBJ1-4	TGTGCCAGCAGAGTCCAGGGTGGGGAAAAACTGTTTTTT	CASRVQGGEKLFF
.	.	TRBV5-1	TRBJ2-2	TGCGCCAGCAGCGGGCAGACCGTCAACACCGGGGAGCTGTTTTTT	CASSGQTVNTGELFF
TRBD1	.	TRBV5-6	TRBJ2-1	TGTGCCAGCAGCCTCGAGACAGGGGTCCCCTACAATGAGCAGTTCTTC	CASSLETGVPYNEQFF
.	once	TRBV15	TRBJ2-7	TGTGCCACCAGCAGAGCGTACAGCTACGAGCAGTACTTC	CATSRAYSYEQYF
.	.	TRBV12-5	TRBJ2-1	TGTGCTAGTGTATTGAACGGGGATGAGCAGTTCTTC	CASVLNGDEQFF
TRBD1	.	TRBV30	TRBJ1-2	TGTGCCTGGAGTGCACAGGGGGTTTCTGGCTACACCTTC	CAWSAQGVSGYTF
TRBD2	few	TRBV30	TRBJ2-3	TGTGCCTGGAGTATCCAGGGAGGGACAGATACGCAGTATTTT	CAWSIQGGTDTQYF
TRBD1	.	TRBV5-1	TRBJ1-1	TGCGCCAGCAGCTGGGGACAGGGAGGGCCTGAAGCTTTCTTT	CASSWGQGGPEAFF
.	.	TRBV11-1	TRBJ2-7	TGTGCCAGCAGCTTACAAGGGGGACCCTACGAGCAGTACTTC	CASSLQGGPYEQYF
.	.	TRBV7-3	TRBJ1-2	TGTGCCAGCAGCTCGGGGGGCGGGTATGGCTACACCTTC	CASSSGGGYGYTF
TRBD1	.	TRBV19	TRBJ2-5	TGTGCCAGTAGTAGTTGGACAGGGGGACAAGAGACCCAGTACTTC	CASSSWTGGQETQYF
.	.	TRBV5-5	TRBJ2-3	TGTGCCAGCAGCTTAACCCAGGTGAGAGATACGCAGTATTTT	CASSLTQVRDTQYF
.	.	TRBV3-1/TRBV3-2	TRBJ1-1	TGTGCCAGCAGCCAAGTCGGGGTTGGAACTGAAGCTTTCTTT	CASSQVGVGTEAFF
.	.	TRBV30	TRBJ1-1	TGTGCCTGGGCGGGACTGAGGAACACTGAAGCTTTCTTT	CAWAGLRNTEAFF
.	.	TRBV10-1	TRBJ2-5	TGCGCCAGCAGCCCCCTCGGGGAAGAAGAGACCCAGTACTTC	CASSPLGEEETQYF
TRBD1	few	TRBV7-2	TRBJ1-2	TGTGCCAGCAGCGCCAGACAGGGGGCAGGCTATGGCTACACCTTC	CASSARQGAGYGYTF
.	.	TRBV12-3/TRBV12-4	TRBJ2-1	TGTGCCAGCAGTCAGGGGGGTCCTAATGAGCAGTTCTTC	CASSQGGPNEQFF
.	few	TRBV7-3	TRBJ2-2	TGTGCCAGCAGCTTAGTCGGGATTACCGGGGAGCTGTTTTTT	CASSLVGITGELFF
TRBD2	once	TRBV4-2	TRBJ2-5	TGTGCCAGCAGCCAAGCGGGGGGGCCGGAAGAGACCCAGTACTTC	CASSQAGGPEETQYF
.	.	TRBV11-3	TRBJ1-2	TGTGCCAGCAGCTTACTCTCAGGGGCCGGCTACACCTTC	CASSLLSGAGYTF
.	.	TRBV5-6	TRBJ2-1	TGTGCCAGCAGCTTAAAGGGGTTAATGGATGAGCAGTTCTTC	CASSLKGLMDEQFF
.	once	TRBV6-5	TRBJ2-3	TGTGCCAGCAGTTACGGGACACCTCGCACAGATACGCAGTATTTT	CASSYGTPRTDTQYF
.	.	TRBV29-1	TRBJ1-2	TGCAGCGTTAGGTTACTAACCCCGGGCTATGGCTACACCTTC	CSVRLLTPGYGYTF
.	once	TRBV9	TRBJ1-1	TGTGCCAGCAGCGCTCGGGACATGAACACTGAAGCTTTCTTT	CASSARDMNTEAFF
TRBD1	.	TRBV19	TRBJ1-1	TGTGCCAGTAGGTATCAGGACAGGGTTCACACTGAAGCTTTCTTT	CASRYQDRVHTEAFF
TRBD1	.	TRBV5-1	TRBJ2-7	TGCGCCAGCAGCCAGGGACAGGGGGCCGATCAGTACTTC	CASSQGQGADQYF
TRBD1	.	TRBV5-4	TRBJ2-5	TGTGCCAGCAGTCTCGGGACAGGGGGTGAGACCCAGTACTTC	CASSLGTGGETQYF
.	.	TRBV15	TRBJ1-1	TGTGCCACCAGCAGGGGGGGTGAGGGACGGAACACTGAAGCTTTCTTT	CATSRGGEGRNTEAFF